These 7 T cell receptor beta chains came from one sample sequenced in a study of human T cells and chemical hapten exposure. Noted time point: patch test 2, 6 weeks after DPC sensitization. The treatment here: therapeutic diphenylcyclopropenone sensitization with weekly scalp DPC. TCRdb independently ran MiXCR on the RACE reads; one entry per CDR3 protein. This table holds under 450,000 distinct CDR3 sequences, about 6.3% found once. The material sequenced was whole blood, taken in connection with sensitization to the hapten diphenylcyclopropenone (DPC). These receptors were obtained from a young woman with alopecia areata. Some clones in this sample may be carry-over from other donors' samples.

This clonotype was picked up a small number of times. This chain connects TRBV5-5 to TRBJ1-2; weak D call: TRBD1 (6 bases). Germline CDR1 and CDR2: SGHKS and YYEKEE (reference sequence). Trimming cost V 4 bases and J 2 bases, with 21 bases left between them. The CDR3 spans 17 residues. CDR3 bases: TGTGCCAGCAGCCTCGTTACTGTGGGTACAGGGAACTATGGCTACACCTTC. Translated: CASSLVTVGTGNYGYTF.

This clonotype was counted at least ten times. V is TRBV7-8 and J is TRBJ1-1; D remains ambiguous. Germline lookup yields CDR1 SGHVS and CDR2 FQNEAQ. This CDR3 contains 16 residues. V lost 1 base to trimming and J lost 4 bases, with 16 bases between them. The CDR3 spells CASSLGVGEGTTEAFF. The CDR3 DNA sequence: TGTGCCAGCAGCTTAGGTGTTGGAGAAGGTACCACTGAAGCTTTCTTT.

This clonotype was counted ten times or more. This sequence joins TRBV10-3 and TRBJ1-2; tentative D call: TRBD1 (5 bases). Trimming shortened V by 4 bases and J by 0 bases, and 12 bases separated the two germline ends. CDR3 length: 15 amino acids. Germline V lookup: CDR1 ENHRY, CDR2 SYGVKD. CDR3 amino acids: CAISGAGRSNYGYTF. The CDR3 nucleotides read TGTGCCATCAGTGGGGCAGGGAGGTCTAACTATGGCTACACCTTC.

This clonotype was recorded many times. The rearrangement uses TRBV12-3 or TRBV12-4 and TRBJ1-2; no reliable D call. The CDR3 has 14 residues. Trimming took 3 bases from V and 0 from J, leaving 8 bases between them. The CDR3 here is CASSFDASNYGYTF. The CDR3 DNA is TGTGCCAGCAGTTTTGACGCTTCTAACTATGGCTACACCTTC.

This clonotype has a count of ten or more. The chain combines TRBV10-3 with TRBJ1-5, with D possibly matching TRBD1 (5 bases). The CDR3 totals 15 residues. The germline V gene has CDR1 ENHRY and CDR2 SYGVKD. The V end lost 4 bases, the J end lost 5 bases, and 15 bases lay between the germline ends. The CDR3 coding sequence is TGTGCCATCAGTGCCTCACGGGGCGGAGATCAGCCCCAGCATTTT. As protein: CAISASRGGDQPQHF.

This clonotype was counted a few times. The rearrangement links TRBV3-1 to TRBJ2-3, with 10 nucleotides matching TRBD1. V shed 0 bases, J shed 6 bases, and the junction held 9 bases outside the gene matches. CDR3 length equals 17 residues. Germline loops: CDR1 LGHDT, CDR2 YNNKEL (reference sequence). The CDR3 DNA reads TGTGCCAGCAGCCAAGACCGGGGGACAGGGGTGATGGATACGCAGTATTTT. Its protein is CASSQDRGTGVMDTQYF.

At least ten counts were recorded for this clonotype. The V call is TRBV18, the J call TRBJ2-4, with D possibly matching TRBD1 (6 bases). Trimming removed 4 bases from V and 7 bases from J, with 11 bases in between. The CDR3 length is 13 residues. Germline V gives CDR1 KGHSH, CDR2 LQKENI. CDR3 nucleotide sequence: TGTGCCAGCTCACTACAGGGACGGAACATTCAGTACTTC. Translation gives CASSLQGRNIQYF.